This T cell receptor (beta chain) was identified during a study of vaccination effects on CD4 cells after COVID-19. As for the study in general: Samples collected post-vaccine were obtained a median of 72 days after the second dose.

Sequencing in the ViraFEST assay came after antigen-specific CD4+ T cells had been expanded with viral peptide pools, which were used to stimulate PBMC. On roughly day 9 of culture, CD4+ T cells were separated out. Each participant was given two doses of one vaccine (BNT162b2 or mRNA-1273). Both day 3 and day 7 saw half the medium replaced with IL-2 medium. Per germline, CDR1 LGHNA and CDR2 YSLEER. The V gene lost 1 base and the J gene lost 5 bases, with 8 bases spanning the gap. The CDR3 loop spans 13 amino acids. The study's findings and limits: In healthy vaccinees, only 1 of 255 vaccine-induced clones cross-reacted with common cold coronaviruses.

The repertoire was sequenced with immunoSEQ multiplex PCR; TCRdb's copy has only in-frame clones and lacks some. The sample shows 15,000 to 20,000 clones, around 76% of them seen only once. This clone was counted between two and nine times. Its antigen is unknown. The chain couples TRBV4-3 to TRBJ2-5; no reliable D call. The origin of this receptor is a human donor who received a COVID-19 vaccine. Here the sequenced sample was CD4+ T cells from PBMCs cultured with HCoV-NL63 spike peptides, taken after COVID-19 vaccination. The CDR3 region is CASSQGRWETQYF. The CDR3 region has the DNA TGCGCCAGCAGCCAAGGCCGCTGGGAGACCCAGTACTTC.